Each of the 32 T cell receptor beta chains below was sequenced from the same sample in a study of cytomegalovirus exposure and HLA in healthy donors. PCR primers comprised 60 Vbeta and 13 Jbeta primers. Clones were sequenced by immunoSEQ multiplex PCR, and TCRdb holds only the in-frame ones, with some missing. Of approximately 89,000 clones listed, more than 75% are singletons. The sample taken for sequencing was PBMCs. These receptors were obtained from a human donor in good health.

There are a few counts of this clone. The CDR3 coding sequence is TGCGCCAGCAGCCAAGAGCCCGGACAGAACACCGGGGAGCTGTTTTTT. Translating gives CASSQEPGQNTGELFF. The V and J genes are TRBV4-1 and TRBJ2-2; D might be TRBD1 (5 bases). The CDR3 contains 16 residues. Germline-derived CDR1 and CDR2 are MGHRA and YSYEKL. Trimming took off 0 bases at V and 1 base at J, with 9 bases between the two ends.

V gene TRBV29-1 combines with J gene TRBJ2-1; 7 nucleotides match TRBD2. The CDR3 is 12 amino acids. With V trimmed by 7 bases and J by 4 bases, 4 bases remained unmatched. The V gene's germline CDR1 is SQVTM and CDR2 ANQGSEA. The CDR3 nucleotides are TGCAGCGACAGGACTAGTTACAATGAGCAGTTCTTC. This translates into CSDRTSYNEQFF.

This chain joins TRBV19 and TRBJ1-2; D might be TRBD1 (5 bases). Trimming pared 9 bases from V and 4 bases from J, leaving 12 bases between. The CDR3 sequence is 12 residues long. Germline CDR1 is LNHDA and CDR2 is SQIVND (reference sequence). CDR3 residues: CASNSGSYGYTF. CDR3 DNA: TGTGCCAGCAATTCAGGGTCCTATGGCTACACCTTC.

This clone came up a few times. J is TRBJ1-1 and V is TRBV9; TRBD1 is a possible D gene (6 bases). The CDR3 sequence is 15 residues long. Germline CDR1 reads SGDLS; CDR2 reads YYNGEE. Trimming took off 3 bases at V and 1 base at J, with 13 bases between the two ends. The CDR3 DNA reads TGTGCCAGCAGCGGGGCACAGGGAAGGAACACTGAAGCTTTCTTT. Amino acids: CASSGAQGRNTEAFF.

The chain recombines TRBV11-1 with TRBJ1-1; the D is unclear. Germline-derived CDR1 and CDR2 are SGHAT and FQDESV (reference sequence). The length of the CDR3 is 15 residues. Trimming took 3 bases from V and 1 from J, leaving 12 bases between them. Here the CDR3 reads CASSFREGPNTEAFF. In DNA, the CDR3 is TGTGCCAGCAGCTTCCGGGAGGGCCCGAACACTGAAGCTTTCTTT.

The chain employs TRBV7-9 and TRBJ1-2; D is unclear. CDR1 is SEHNR and CDR2 is FQNEAQ in the germline V gene (reference sequence). The CDR3 totals 13 residues. Between the trimmed V and J ends, which lost 3 bases and 6 bases, there was a span of 11 bases. The CDR3 protein is CASSFTGKDGYTF. The DNA of the CDR3 is TGTGCCAGCAGCTTTACCGGGAAGGATGGCTACACCTTC.

This chain joins TRBV6-1 and TRBJ1-3, with D unresolved. Germline V lookup: CDR1 MNHNS, CDR2 SASEGT. Trimming left V 2 bases short and J 8 bases short, with 16 bases between. The CDR3 runs 15 residues. Here the CDR3 reads CASSEIGRERDTIYF. The CDR3 coding sequence is TGTGCCAGCAGTGAAATAGGCAGAGAGCGGGACACCATATATTTT.

This sequence joins TRBV29-1 and TRBJ2-1; possibly TRBD1 for D (6 bases). There are 14 residues in the CDR3. The germline V and J ends were trimmed by 7 bases and 7 bases, with 20 bases remaining between them. Germline assignment: CDR1 SQVTM and CDR2 ANQGSEA. The CDR3 protein is CSAPQGNVGNEQFF. CDR3 bases: TGCAGCGCCCCACAGGGTAATGTAGGGAATGAGCAGTTCTTC.

The chain recombines TRBV27 with TRBJ1-2; D unresolved. Trimming pared 5 bases from V and 2 bases from J, leaving 12 bases between. Germline values: CDR1 MNHEY, CDR2 SMNVEV (reference sequence). The CDR3 sequence is 14 residues long. This chain's CDR3 is CASSADSLNYGYTF. The DNA for the CDR3 is TGTGCCAGCAGTGCGGACTCCTTAAACTATGGCTACACCTTC.

V and J are TRBV18 and TRBJ2-7; 7 nucleotides agree with TRBD2. This CDR3 contains 14 residues. In germline, CDR1 is KGHSH, CDR2 LQKENI. V gave up 6 bases and J gave up 6 bases; unmatched junction bases: 11. CDR3 sequence reads: CASSPLGREGEQYF. The CDR3 nucleotides are TGTGCCAGCTCCCCCCTGGGGAGGGAGGGCGAGCAGTACTTC. The complete variable domain, with remaining parts taken from reference TRBV18 and TRBJ2-7, reads NAGVMQNPRHLVRRRGQEARLRCSPMKGHSHVYWYRQLPEEGLKFMVYLQKENIIDESGMPKERFSAEFPKEGPSILRIQQVVRGDSAAYFCASSPLGREGEQYFGPGTRLTVT.

The CDR3 loop is CASSSGGVNTGELFF. The CDR3 DNA reads as TGTGCCAGCAGCTCGGGGGGGGTTAACACCGGGGAGCTGTTTTTT. The gene calls are TRBV7-8 and TRBJ2-2; TRBD2 matches 8 bases. CDR1 is SGHVS, CDR2 FQNEAQ, per germline. The CDR3 spans 15 residues. V gave up 4 bases and J gave up 2 bases; unmatched junction bases: 3.

The chain combines TRBV20-1 with TRBJ2-7; D not certain. The CDR3 loop spans 11 amino acids. Trimming shortened V by 0 bases and J by 11 bases, and 11 bases separated the two germline ends. The germline V gene encodes CDR1 DFQATT and CDR2 SNEGSKA (reference sequence). The CDR3 here is CSARDGQLEYF. In DNA, the CDR3 is TGCAGTGCTAGAGATGGCCAGTTGGAGTACTTC.

The chain has TRBV5-5 and TRBJ2-6; TRBD1 matches at 10 bases. The CDR3 totals 17 residues. Unmatched junction bases numbered 4, after V lost 4 bases and J lost 0 bases. CDR1 and CDR2 from the germline V gene are SGHKS and YYEKEE (reference sequence). The CDR3 DNA reads TGTGCCAGCAGCCGGGGACAGGGGCACTCTGGGGCCAACGTCCTGACTTTC. Protein product: CASSRGQGHSGANVLTF. Based on the CDR3 plus reference TRBV5-5 and TRBJ2-6, the full variable domain is DAGVTQSPTHLIKTRGQQVTLRCSPISGHKSVSWYQQVLGQGPQFIFQYYEKEERGRGNFPDRFSARQFPNYSSELNVNALLLGDSALYLCASSRGQGHSGANVLTFGAGSRLTVL.

This sequence joins TRBV9 and TRBJ2-3, with 10 bases aligning to TRBD2. V shed 3 bases and J 4 bases; nucleotides not matched to a gene: 23. This CDR3 is built from 21 residues. Germline loops: CDR1 SGDLS, CDR2 YYNGEE. The CDR3 DNA follows: TGTGCCAGCAGCGAATATACCGCTAGCGGGAGTATTCCCTCTCGGCCAGATACGCAGTATTTT. It translates to CASSEYTASGSIPSRPDTQYF.

This clone was picked up a small number of times. The rearrangement links TRBV30 to TRBJ1-1; D gene unclear. This CDR3 has 12 residues. V lost 4 bases, J lost 3 bases, and 9 bases lay in between. CDR1 and CDR2 (germline): GTSNPN, SVGIG (reference sequence). Here the CDR3 reads CAWTRGYTEAFF. The CDR3 nucleotides are TGTGCCTGGACCCGAGGGTACACTGAAGCTTTCTTT.

The V call is TRBV7-9, the J call TRBJ2-4; a possible D gene is TRBD2 (6 bases). This CDR3 contains 18 residues. CDR1 and CDR2 from the germline V gene are SEHNR and FQNEAQ (reference sequence). With 1 base removed from V and 0 bases from J, the gap between germline ends came to 16 bases. Written as DNA, the CDR3 is TGTGCCAGCAGCTTAGGCGGGACCGCAGTCCTAGCCAAAAACATTCAGTACTTC. Amino acid sequence: CASSLGGTAVLAKNIQYF.

This rearrangement joins TRBV25-1 to TRBJ2-4, with 8 bases fitting TRBD1. The germline V gene has CDR1 MGHDK and CDR2 SYGVNS. The trim removed 3 bases at V and 6 bases at J, leaving 1 base unmatched. The CDR3 has 13 amino acids. CDR3: CASSEDRANIQYF. The DNA for the CDR3 is TGTGCCAGCAGTGAGGACAGGGCAAACATTCAGTACTTC.

The chain combines TRBV19 with TRBJ2-4; tentatively, D is TRBD1 (5 bases). Germline V lookup: CDR1 LNHDA, CDR2 SQIVND (reference sequence). The CDR3 is made up of 15 amino acids. Trimming took 9 bases from V and 0 from J, leaving 15 bases between them. CDR3 bases: TGTGCCAGCAGCGACAGACCCCTAGCCAAAAACATTCAGTACTTC. Protein product: CASSDRPLAKNIQYF.

J is TRBJ1-5 and V is TRBV19; D gene unclear. The CDR3 runs to 12 residues. Trimming shortened V by 4 bases and J by 4 bases, and 5 bases separated the two germline ends. Looked up from germline, CDR1 is LNHDA and CDR2 is SQIVND (reference sequence). The CDR3 loop reads CASSTLNQPQHF. The CDR3 DNA follows: TGTGCCAGTAGTACCCTGAATCAGCCCCAGCATTTT.

V and J are TRBV19 and TRBJ2-3, with D possibly being TRBD1 (5 bases). The CDR3 totals 15 residues. Trimming pared 6 bases from V and 0 bases from J, leaving 13 bases between. Germline CDR1 reads LNHDA; CDR2 reads SQIVND (reference sequence). The CDR3 here is CASRPTGTSTDTQYF. The CDR3 DNA is TGTGCCAGTAGACCCACAGGAACTAGCACAGATACGCAGTATTTT.

V is TRBV9 and J is TRBJ2-2; 7 bases agree with TRBD2. Germline CDR1 SGDLS, CDR2 YYNGEE. After removal of 3 bases from V and 5 bases from J, the junction contained 10 bases not matched to a gene. The CDR3 spans 16 residues. The DNA for the CDR3 is TGTGCCAGCAGCGGGTGGGGGGGGTCAGGTACCGGGGAGCTGTTTTTT. This encodes CASSGWGGSGTGELFF.

The gene calls are TRBV10-3 and TRBJ1-1; TRBD1 agrees at 10 bases. The CDR3 consists of 15 residues. Germline assignment: CDR1 ENHRY and CDR2 SYGVKD. J was trimmed by 4 bases and V by 4 bases; bases with no gene match: 6. The chain's CDR3 is CAISGQGAGGTEAFF. In nucleotides, the CDR3 is TGTGCCATCAGTGGACAGGGGGCTGGGGGCACTGAAGCTTTCTTT.

Here the CDR3 DNA reads TGTGCCAGCAGGCCGGGACAGGGAATATCTGGAAACACCATATATTTT. It yields the protein CASRPGQGISGNTIYF. This rearrangement joins TRBV2 to TRBJ1-3; 9 bases align to TRBD1. J lost 1 base, V lost 6 bases, and 7 bases had no gene match. The CDR3 loop spans 16 amino acids. Germline CDR1 is SNHLY and CDR2 is FYNNEI.

With regard to this clone: The CDR3 does not end in the conserved phenylalanine or tryptophan, so this is likely a read error. CDR3 coding DNA: TGTGCCAGCAGCTTATACGGGGGAGATGGCTACACCCTC. This encodes CASSLYGGDGYTL. The chain employs TRBV13 and TRBJ1-2, with D possibly TRBD1 on 5 matching bases. The CDR3 consists of 13 residues. The germline V gene encodes CDR1 PRHDT and CDR2 FYEKMQ (reference sequence). V was shortened by 2 bases and J by 6 bases, with 10 bases between the two germline ends.

The chain uses TRBV6-5 and TRBJ1-2; D ambiguous. The CDR3 has 13 amino acids. Trimming stripped 5 bases from V and 8 bases from J, with 15 bases between. The germline V gene has CDR1 MNHEY and CDR2 SVGAGI. CDR3 sequence: CASSLGSVGGYTF. The DNA for the CDR3 is TGTGCCAGCAGTCTTGGGTCGGTGGGCGGCTACACCTTC.

The rearrangement uses TRBV29-1 and TRBJ2-1, with D tentatively TRBD2 (6 bases). Deletions cut 6 bases from V and 7 bases from J, with 31 bases between. Germline assignment: CDR1 SQVTM and CDR2 ANQGSEA. The CDR3 covers 18 residues. The CDR3 spells CSVSRSAIRTTRENEQFF. CDR3 bases: TGCAGCGTGTCCCGGTCCGCTATAAGGACCACCCGGGAGAATGAGCAGTTCTTC.

V is TRBV28 and J is TRBJ2-1; 8 bases match TRBD2. The CDR3 is 16 amino acids. The V gene end was trimmed by 5 bases and the J gene end by 0 bases; junction bases not matched to a gene: 6. Germline V CDR1 and CDR2: MDHEN, SYDVKM. The CDR3 region has the DNA TGTGCCAGCAGTCCTATAGCGGGAAGCTCCTACAATGAGCAGTTCTTC. This sequence encodes CASSPIAGSSYNEQFF.

The chain is built from TRBV5-6 and TRBJ2-2; perhaps TRBD2 as D (6 bases). Per the germline V gene, CDR1 is SGHDT and CDR2 is YYEEEE. Trimming removed 0 bases from V and 4 bases from J, with 7 bases in between. The CDR3 length is 14 residues. In DNA, the CDR3 is TGTGCCAGCAGCTTGGTCGGGGGCACCGGGGAGCTGTTTTTT. Residues: CASSLVGGTGELFF.

V usage is TRBV7-9 and J usage is TRBJ1-4; D is possibly TRBD1 (6 bases). Germline lookup yields CDR1 SEHNR and CDR2 FQNEAQ (reference sequence). The CDR3 has 17 amino acids. Trimming pared 8 bases from V and 3 bases from J, leaving 22 bases between. CDR3: CASRRTDGSDSNEKLFF. CDR3 nucleotides: TGTGCCAGCCGAAGGACAGACGGAAGCGATTCTAATGAAAAACTGTTTTTT.

This chain uses TRBV7-9 with TRBJ2-7; D possibly corresponds to TRBD1 (6 bases). Deletions cut 5 bases from V and 3 bases from J, with 11 bases between. Germline V lookup: CDR1 SEHNR, CDR2 FQNEAQ (reference sequence). The CDR3 is made up of 13 amino acids. For the CDR3, the DNA is TGTGCCAGCAGCCCCGGACAGTTCTACGAGCAGTACTTC. As protein: CASSPGQFYEQYF. Based on the CDR3 plus reference TRBV7-9 and TRBJ2-7, the full variable domain is DTGVSQNPRHKITKRGQNVTFRCDPISEHNRLYWYRQTLGQGPEFLTYFQNEAQLEKSRLLSDRFSAERPKGSFSTLEIQRTEQGDSAMYLCASSPGQFYEQYFGPGTRLTVT.

The CDR3 loop is CAWSPGQAFEKLFF. Written as DNA, the CDR3 is TGTGCCTGGAGCCCGGGACAGGCATTTGAAAAACTGTTTTTT. V is TRBV30 and J is TRBJ1-4; 8 bases fit TRBD1. The CDR3 is 14 residues long. Germline V gives CDR1 GTSNPN, CDR2 SVGIG (reference sequence). V was pared by 3 bases and J by 7 bases, with 7 bases of the junction left unmatched.

This chain joins TRBV7-3 and TRBJ2-3; 10 positions agree with TRBD2. CDR1 and CDR2 (germline): SGHTA, FQGTGA. This CDR3 contains 14 residues. V was pared by 4 bases and J by 5 bases, with 3 bases of the junction left unmatched. As DNA, the CDR3 is TGTGCCAGCAGCTCAGCGGGGGGGCGAGATACGCAGTATTTT. Its protein product is CASSSAGGRDTQYF. The full variable domain, with the rest looked up from reference TRBV7-3 and TRBJ2-3, is GAGVSQTPSNKVTEKGKYVELRCDPISGHTALYWYRQSLGQGPEFLIYFQGTGAADDSGLPNDRFFAVRPEGSVSTLKIQRTERGDSAVYLCASSSAGGRDTQYFGPGTRLTVL.